Listed below are T cell receptor beta chains from one sample, sequenced in a study of shared clonotypes between healthy human individuals. Here immunoSEQ multiplex PCR was the method, and the copy in TCRdb shows in-frame clones only, minus some. The repertoire has about 1.1 million clones, approximately 80% of them found once; the top ten carry about 0.94%. The sequencing input was memory CD4+ T cells from PBMCs. These receptors all stem from a man between 18 and 35 years old in good health. Some clones in this sample may be carry-over from other donors' samples. The conserved cysteine and the conserved F or W are not part of the CDR3 here. Clone sizes are given selectively: once, few, many, or a class where the clone is expanded.

j_call: TRBJ2-3
cdr3_length: 15
v_call: TRBV2
clone_size: -
cdr3_aa: ASSERASGRAADTQY

j_call: TRBJ1-1
cdr3_length: 13
v_call: TRBV5-1
clone_size: -
cdr3_aa: ASSLGRNYNTEAF

j_call: TRBJ2-5
cdr3_length: 12
v_call: TRBV9
clone_size: -
cdr3_aa: ASSTLAGGETQY

j_call: TRBJ2-5
cdr3_length: 14
v_call: TRBV7-2
clone_size: -
cdr3_aa: ASSLEFVGGTETQY

j_call: TRBJ2-3
cdr3_length: 14
v_call: TRBV5-1
clone_size: few
cdr3_aa: ASSSALVLGTDTQY

j_call: TRBJ1-1
cdr3_length: 9
v_call: TRBV2
clone_size: -
cdr3_aa: ASSRQREAF

j_call: TRBJ2-7
cdr3_length: 16
v_call: TRBV28
clone_size: many
cdr3_aa: ASSSPGLRARGSYEQY

j_call: TRBJ2-1
cdr3_length: 13
v_call: TRBV10-1
clone_size: -
cdr3_aa: ASSETGFSYNEQF

j_call: TRBJ2-5
cdr3_length: 13
v_call: TRBV6-6
clone_size: -
cdr3_aa: ASSQTSGRSETQY

j_call: TRBJ2-7
cdr3_length: 12
v_call: TRBV6-6
clone_size: -
cdr3_aa: ASSYSSGVYEQY

j_call: TRBJ1-2
cdr3_length: 14
v_call: TRBV23-1
clone_size: -
cdr3_aa: ASSQLMIPRGYGYT

j_call: TRBJ1-1
cdr3_length: 12
v_call: TRBV9
clone_size: -
cdr3_aa: ASSAVVGNTEAF

j_call: TRBJ2-7
cdr3_length: 9
v_call: TRBV29-1
clone_size: -
cdr3_aa: SVALGDEQY

j_call: TRBJ1-3
cdr3_length: 12
v_call: TRBV4-2
clone_size: -
cdr3_aa: ASRQTGAGNTIY

j_call: TRBJ2-1
cdr3_length: 12
v_call: TRBV12-5
clone_size: -
cdr3_aa: ASGSRDRANEQF

j_call: TRBJ2-7
cdr3_length: 13
v_call: TRBV11-3
clone_size: -
cdr3_aa: ASSLRGDPTYEQY

j_call: TRBJ2-5
cdr3_length: 11
v_call: TRBV6-1
clone_size: -
cdr3_aa: ASTRDSLWTQY

j_call: TRBJ2-7
cdr3_length: 15
v_call: TRBV10-3
clone_size: -
cdr3_aa: AISEPGGRVQGYEQY

j_call: TRBJ2-1
cdr3_length: 12
v_call: TRBV11-2
clone_size: -
cdr3_aa: ASSLTGGVNEQF

j_call: TRBJ2-6
cdr3_length: 17
v_call: TRBV7-9
clone_size: -
cdr3_aa: ASSLGQGAPASGANVLT

j_call: TRBJ1-1
cdr3_length: 13
v_call: TRBV6-5
clone_size: -
cdr3_aa: ASSYSGQGWSEAF

j_call: TRBJ2-1
cdr3_length: 13
v_call: TRBV11-2
clone_size: -
cdr3_aa: ASSWTSGSWGEQF

j_call: TRBJ1-1
cdr3_length: 9
v_call: TRBV20-1
clone_size: -
cdr3_aa: SALDRAVSF

j_call: TRBJ1-2
cdr3_length: 11
v_call: TRBV6-1
clone_size: -
cdr3_aa: ASSEASNYGYT

j_call: TRBJ2-7
cdr3_length: 10
v_call: TRBV29-1
clone_size: many
cdr3_aa: SVGREGVEQY

j_call: TRBJ2-7
cdr3_length: 11
v_call: TRBV28
clone_size: -
cdr3_aa: ASRTSGRYEQY

j_call: TRBJ2-5
cdr3_length: 12
v_call: TRBV5-4
clone_size: -
cdr3_aa: ASSRLAPDETQY

j_call: TRBJ1-4
cdr3_length: 12
v_call: TRBV28
clone_size: -
cdr3_aa: ASSLGGTNEKLF

j_call: TRBJ1-2
cdr3_length: 12
v_call: TRBV5-1
clone_size: -
cdr3_aa: ASSPREGSFGYT